This is a list of T cell receptor beta chains from one sample in a study of shared clonotypes between healthy human individuals. The method was immunoSEQ multiplex PCR; TCRdb's version includes in-frame clones alone and lacks a portion of them. Among about 2 million clones, approximately 95% were seen once, and the ten largest hold under 0.15%. The specimen was naive CD4+ T cells sorted from blood. The receptors here all came from a man younger than 35 in good health. The CDR3 runs from the conserved cysteine through the conserved F or W.

CDR3: CASQTGGQSGANVLTF
V: TRBV19
J: TRBJ2-6

CDR3: CASSSTAGYEQYF
V: TRBV27
J: TRBJ2-7

CDR3: CASSLGQGRGYTF
V: TRBV28
J: TRBJ1-2

CDR3: CASSLGANTEAFF
V: TRBV11-2
J: TRBJ1-1

CDR3: CASSSLQGLDGYTF
V: TRBV7-9
J: TRBJ1-2

CDR3: CASSLRGLAGEKTQYF
V: TRBV11-2
J: TRBJ2-5

CDR3: CASSLSPNTEAFF
V: TRBV27
J: TRBJ1-1

CDR3: CASGLGGTSKQETQYF
V: TRBV12-5
J: TRBJ2-5

CDR3: CASRRTGGQETQYF
V: TRBV6-1
J: TRBJ2-5

CDR3: CASRSTGTTTNEKLFF
V: TRBV5-1
J: TRBJ1-4

CDR3: CASSADRGTDYEQYF
V: TRBV9
J: TRBJ2-7

CDR3: CASSQGALSSGANVLTF
V: TRBV5-1
J: TRBJ2-6

CDR3: CASSAYLSGTGGYYGYTF
V: TRBV27
J: TRBJ1-2

CDR3: CATSRDAGALYNEQFF
V: TRBV15
J: TRBJ2-1

CDR3: CASSPGQQNQPQHF
V: TRBV18
J: TRBJ1-5

CDR3: CASSFYGRQGETQYF
V: TRBV28
J: TRBJ2-5

CDR3: CASSRTLQNNYGYTF
V: TRBV5-5
J: TRBJ1-2

CDR3: CASSLGLASTDTQYF
V: TRBV11-2
J: TRBJ2-3

CDR3: CASRGREAGELFF
V: TRBV6-1
J: TRBJ2-2

CDR3: CASRRDERTQYF
V: TRBV28
J: TRBJ2-5

CDR3: CASSPDRPNEAFF
V: TRBV5-1
J: TRBJ1-1

CDR3: CAISPLAGGLSYEQYF
V: TRBV10-3
J: TRBJ2-7

CDR3: CASSRDIYEKLFF
V: TRBV18
J: TRBJ1-4

CDR3: CAWSVLGSGNQPQHF
V: TRBV30
J: TRBJ1-5

CDR3: CASSPGQGGNQPQHF
V: TRBV7-6
J: TRBJ1-5

CDR3: CASSPGLAPRGADTQYF
V: TRBV9
J: TRBJ2-3

CDR3: CASTPSLEPQHF
V: TRBV28
J: TRBJ1-5

CDR3: CASSSRGLAGDNEQFF
V: TRBV9
J: TRBJ2-1

CDR3: CASSLGQTNYNEQFF
V: TRBV5-1
J: TRBJ2-1